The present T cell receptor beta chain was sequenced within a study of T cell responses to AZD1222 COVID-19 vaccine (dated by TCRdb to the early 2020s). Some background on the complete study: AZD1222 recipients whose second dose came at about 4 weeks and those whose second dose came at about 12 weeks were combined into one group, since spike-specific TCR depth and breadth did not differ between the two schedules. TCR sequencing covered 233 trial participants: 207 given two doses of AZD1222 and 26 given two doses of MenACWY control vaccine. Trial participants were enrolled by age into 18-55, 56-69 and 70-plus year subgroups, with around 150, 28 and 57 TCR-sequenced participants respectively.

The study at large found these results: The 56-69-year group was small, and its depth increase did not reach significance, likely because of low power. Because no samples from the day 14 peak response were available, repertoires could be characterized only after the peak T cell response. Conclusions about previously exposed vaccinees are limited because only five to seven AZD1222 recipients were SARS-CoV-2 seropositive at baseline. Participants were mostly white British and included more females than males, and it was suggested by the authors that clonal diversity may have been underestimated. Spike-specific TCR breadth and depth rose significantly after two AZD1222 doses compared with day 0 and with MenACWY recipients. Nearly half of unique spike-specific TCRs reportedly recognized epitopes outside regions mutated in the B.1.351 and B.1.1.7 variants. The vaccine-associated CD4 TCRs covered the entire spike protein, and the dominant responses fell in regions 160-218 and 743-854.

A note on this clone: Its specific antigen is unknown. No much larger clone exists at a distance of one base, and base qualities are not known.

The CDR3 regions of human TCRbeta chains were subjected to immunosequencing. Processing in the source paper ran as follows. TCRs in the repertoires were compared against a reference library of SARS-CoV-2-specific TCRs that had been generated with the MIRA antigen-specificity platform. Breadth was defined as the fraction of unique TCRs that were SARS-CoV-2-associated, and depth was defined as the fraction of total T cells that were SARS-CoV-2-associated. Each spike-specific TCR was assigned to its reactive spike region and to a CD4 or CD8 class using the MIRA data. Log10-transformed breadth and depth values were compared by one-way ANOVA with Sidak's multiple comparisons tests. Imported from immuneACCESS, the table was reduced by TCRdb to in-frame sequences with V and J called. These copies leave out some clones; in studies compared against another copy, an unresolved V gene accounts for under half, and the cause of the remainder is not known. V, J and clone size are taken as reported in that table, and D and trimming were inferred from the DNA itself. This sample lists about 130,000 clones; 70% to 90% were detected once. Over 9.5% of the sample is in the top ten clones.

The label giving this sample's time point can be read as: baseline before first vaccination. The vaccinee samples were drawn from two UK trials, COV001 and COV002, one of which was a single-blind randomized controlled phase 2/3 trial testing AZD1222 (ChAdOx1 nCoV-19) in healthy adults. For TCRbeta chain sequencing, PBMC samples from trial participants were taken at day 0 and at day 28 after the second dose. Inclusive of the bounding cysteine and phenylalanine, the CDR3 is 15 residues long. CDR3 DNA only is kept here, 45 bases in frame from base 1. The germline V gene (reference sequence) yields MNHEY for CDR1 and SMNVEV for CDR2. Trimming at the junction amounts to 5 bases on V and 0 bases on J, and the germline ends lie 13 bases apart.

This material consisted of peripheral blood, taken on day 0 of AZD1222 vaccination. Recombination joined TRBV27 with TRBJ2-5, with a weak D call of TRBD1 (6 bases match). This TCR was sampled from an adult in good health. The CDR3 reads CASSPGQTNQETQYF. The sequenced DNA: TGTGCCAGCAGTCCGGGACAAACAAACCAAGAGACCCAGTACTTC.